The 16 T cell receptor beta chains below were found in one sample sequenced in a study of blood T cell repertoires in COVID-19. Assay: immunoSEQ multiplex PCR; the TCRdb copy retains only in-frame clones and omits some. The sample lists about 140,000 clones, approximately 84% occurring once. Material for sequencing was PBMCs or T cells enriched from blood (not recorded which). The origin of the receptors is a woman between 45 and 65 years old with acute COVID-19.

The CDR3 protein is CASGHYTEAFF. The CDR3 DNA reads TGTGCCAGCGGACATTACACTGAAGCTTTCTTT. The chain links TRBV6-5 to TRBJ1-1; TRBD1 is a possible D gene (5 bases). The CDR3 covers 11 residues. V lost 8 bases and J lost 3, with 7 bases in between. Germline lookup yields CDR1 MNHEY and CDR2 SVGAGI.

This clone was counted between two and nine times. The chain links TRBV9 to TRBJ1-3, with 7 bases identical to TRBD1. The CDR3 length is 17 residues. With V trimmed by 3 bases and J by 0 bases, 9 bases remained unmatched. Germline assignment: CDR1 SGDLS and CDR2 YYNGEE. The CDR3 nucleotides are TGTGCCAGCAGCGATCACAGGGGCACACTCTCTGGAAACACCATATATTTT. This gives the protein CASSDHRGTLSGNTIYF.

This chain joins TRBV11-3 and TRBJ2-7; TRBD1 agrees at 8 bases. J gave up 5 bases and V 5 bases, and 5 bases lay outside the gene matches. In germline, CDR1 is SGHNT, CDR2 YENEEA. CDR3 length: 13 residues. The CDR3 loop reads CASSLGQGDEQYF. CDR3 nucleotide sequence: TGTGCCAGCAGCCTAGGACAGGGCGACGAGCAGTACTTC.

This chain uses TRBV28 with TRBJ1-5; 11 positions agree with TRBD1. Germline V lookup: CDR1 MDHEN, CDR2 SYDVKM. V lost 6 bases to trimming and J lost 8 bases; unmatched junction nucleotides: 9. The CDR3 length is 15 residues. CDR3 DNA sequence: TGTGCCAGCAGGGGGGACAGGGGGTTTGAGAAGCCCCAGCATTTT. This translates into CASRGDRGFEKPQHF.

The chain couples TRBV9 to TRBJ1-1; tentative D call: TRBD1 (6 bases). The V gene's germline CDR1 is SGDLS and CDR2 YYNGEE. The V end lost 0 bases, the J end lost 1 base, and 13 bases lay between the germline ends. The CDR3 is 16 amino acids. CDR3 nucleotides: TGTGCCAGCAGCGTAGGTGACGTGGGACAGAACACTGAAGCTTTCTTT. Translated: CASSVGDVGQNTEAFF.

The V and J genes are TRBV10-3 and TRBJ1-5; D remains unclear. Germline-derived CDR1 and CDR2 are ENHRY and SYGVKD. V was shortened by 4 bases and J by 4 bases, with 8 bases between the two germline ends. The CDR3 runs to 13 residues. This chain's CDR3 is CAISVGVNQPQHF. The CDR3 nucleotides are TGTGCCATCAGTGTCGGGGTTAATCAGCCCCAGCATTTT.

V gene TRBV4-1 combines with J gene TRBJ2-3; no clear D gene. CDR1 MGHRA and CDR2 YSYEKL come from the germline V gene. The germline V and J ends were trimmed by 3 bases and 4 bases, with 8 bases remaining between them. The CDR3 consists of 13 residues. The chain's CDR3 is CASSHLHSDTQYF. The DNA of the CDR3 is TGCGCCAGCAGCCACCTTCACTCAGATACGCAGTATTTT.

The chain employs TRBV30 and TRBJ1-1, with D possibly TRBD1 on 6 matching bases. This CDR3 is built from 14 residues. The V end lost 2 bases, the J end lost 3 bases, and 13 bases lay between the germline ends. Germline V gene data show CDR1 as GTSNPN and CDR2 as SVGIG (reference sequence). The CDR3 spells CAWSSGVPYTEAFF. The CDR3 DNA sequence: TGTGCCTGGAGTTCAGGGGTACCCTACACTGAAGCTTTCTTT. Filled out from reference TRBV30 and TRBJ1-1, the complete variable domain reads SQTIHQWPATLVQPVGSPLSLECTVEGTSNPNLYWYRQAAGRGLQLLFYSVGIGQISSEVPQNLSASRPQDRQFILSSKKLLLSDSGFYLCAWSSGVPYTEAFFGQGTRLTVV.

A single count supports this clone. The genes are TRBV27 and TRBJ2-7, with 9 bases aligning to TRBD1. The CDR3 extends over 14 amino acids. Germline CDR1 MNHEY, CDR2 SMNVEV (reference sequence). After removal of 5 bases from V and 7 bases from J, the junction contained 9 bases not matched to a gene. The CDR3 reads CASSGPGQGVEQYF. For the CDR3, the DNA is TGTGCCAGCAGTGGACCGGGACAGGGTGTTGAGCAGTACTTC.

This clone was seen only a few times. The chain's CDR3 is CASSESVGYTF. For the CDR3, the DNA is TGTGCCAGCAGTGAATCCGTGGGCTACACCTTC. The V and J genes are TRBV6-1 and TRBJ1-2; D uncertain. The CDR3 consists of 11 residues. V lost 2 bases, J lost 8 bases, and 6 bases lay in between. Germline V gene lookup returns CDR1 MNHNS and CDR2 SASEGT.

The chain is built from TRBV27 and TRBJ2-7; the D gene is possibly TRBD2 (6 bases). The CDR3 consists of 14 residues. Looked up from germline, CDR1 is MNHEY and CDR2 is SMNVEV (reference sequence). The germline V and J ends were trimmed by 5 bases and 0 bases, with 11 bases remaining between them. The CDR3 protein is CASSHGTDSYEQYF. In DNA, the CDR3 is TGTGCCAGCAGTCACGGGACTGACTCCTACGAGCAGTACTTC.

The chain carries TRBV5-4 and TRBJ2-3; TRBD2 matches 7 bases. Germline CDR1 and CDR2: SGHNT and YYREEE (reference sequence). V dropped 2 bases and J dropped 0; count of bases not matched to a gene: 3. There are 15 residues in the CDR3. The CDR3 loop reads CASSFGSGSTDTQYF. CDR3 DNA sequence: TGTGCCAGCAGCTTCGGTAGCGGGAGCACAGATACGCAGTATTTT.

The rearrangement links TRBV3-1 (or the pseudogene TRBV3-2) to TRBJ2-1; a possible D gene is TRBD2 (5 bases). The CDR3 has 16 amino acids. Trimming removed 1 base at V and 2 bases at J, with 12 bases between. Germline CDR1 is LGHDT and CDR2 is YNNKEL (reference sequence). This chain's CDR3 is CASSQATREAYNEQFF. The CDR3 DNA reads as TGTGCCAGCAGCCAAGCAACCCGGGAAGCCTACAATGAGCAGTTCTTC.

The chain combines TRBV10-3 with TRBJ1-1, with 7 bases that match TRBD1. V shed 4 bases and J 3 bases; nucleotides not matched to a gene: 14. From germline, CDR1 is ENHRY and CDR2 SYGVKD. CDR3 length: 17 amino acids. CDR3 coding DNA: TGTGCCATCAGTGGATTCGACAGGGCAAAGGGGTACACTGAAGCTTTCTTT. Its translation is CAISGFDRAKGYTEAFF.

The chain recombines TRBV27 with TRBJ1-1; unclear D gene. The CDR3 runs to 15 residues. Germline V gene data show CDR1 as MNHEY and CDR2 as SMNVEV (reference sequence). Trimming stripped 4 bases from V and 0 bases from J, with 12 bases between. Written as DNA, the CDR3 is TGTGCCAGCAGTTCGCGAGCTTTCATGAACACTGAAGCTTTCTTT. This translates into CASSSRAFMNTEAFF.

This clone has only a few counts. V and J are TRBV27 and TRBJ2-2, with D possibly being TRBD1 (5 bases). This CDR3 comprises 15 residues. V dropped 4 bases and J dropped 9 bases, with 18 bases sitting between them. CDR1 and CDR2 from the germline V gene are MNHEY and SMNVEV (reference sequence). The DNA of the CDR3 is TGTGCCAGCAGTTCAATACACACAGGTACAAGGGAGCTGTTTTTT. Translation gives CASSSIHTGTRELFF.